This TCR beta chain originates from a study of blood T cell repertoires in COVID-19 (dated by TCRdb to 2018 to 2020). Describing the broader study: The collaborator samples originated in the United States, Italy and Spain and spanned the acute and convalescent phases of COVID-19. The prospective study material was composed of cDNA or gDNA derived from T cells, B-cell-depleted T cells, or PBMCs. Deeply sampled blood TCRbeta repertoires from subjects exposed to, actively infected with, or recovered from COVID-19 were included in the dataset. A freely available public database, intended as a resource for researchers studying the immune response to SARS-CoV-2, is where the repertoires were released. Samples were obtained from the ongoing ImmuneRACE study (first 160 participants) and from about 1,300 subjects provided by 6 global collaborators. Sample metadata almost always included a de-identified subject ID, COVID-19 status, age in years and sex. Where available, HLA class I and class II types were taken from metadata supplied by the sample provider and were not determined by assay-based typing. Study-wide findings and limitations: Clinical and demographic metadata were provided uncurated, with the amount varying by source and participant.

The table lists this clone with a few counts. Its specific antigen is unknown. No base quality values were provided; no much bigger clone lies one nucleotide off. V loses 1 base of germline sequence and J loses 7 bases, and the interval between the two ends is 20 bases. The CDR3 numbers 17 residues from cysteine through phenylalanine. Only CDR3 DNA is held: 51 bases, read in frame from base 1. CDR1 LGHDT and CDR2 YNNKEL were looked up in the germline V gene (reference sequence). TCRbeta CDR3 regions were amplified from genomic DNA using the immunoSEQ Assay, a bias-controlled multiplex PCR. The published analysis was carried out like this. The number of nucleated cells in each sample was estimated from the amplification of reference gene primers within the assay. To quantify the absolute abundance of each unique TCRbeta CDR3 rearrangement, sequence reads were collapsed and filtered. For each sample, productive Simpson clonality was calculated as the square root of Simpson's diversity index over productive rearrangements. The source is immuneACCESS, and TCRdb retained only in-frame sequences with V and J called. Part of the clones is not carried over; for the studies checked, unresolved V genes explain less than half of this, and the remainder is unexplained. The V and J calls and the clone size are those of that table, but D and trimming were determined from the DNA. A total of more than 350,000 clones appear in this sample, more than 75% of them only once. Of the sample, about 10% is held by the ten largest clones.

Enrolling through a virtual design, the prospective study's participants ranged in age from roughly 18 to 100 years and lived across roughly 23 United States geographic areas. In the prospective study, cohorts were assigned on the basis of participant-reported clinical history obtained from a screening survey and a study questionnaire. Recovered participants in ImmuneRACE Cohort 3 were defined by two consecutive negative NP/OP PCR tests, clearance by a healthcare professional, or resolution of symptoms. In the prospective study, mobile phlebotomists collected whole blood, serum and a nasopharyngeal or oropharyngeal swab from each participant. Participants in the prospective study had the option to provide additional blood draws and questionnaires over a roughly 2-month period. Before DNA extraction, prospective study blood samples were shipped either frozen or at room temperature.

The chain links TRBV3-1 (or the pseudogene TRBV3-2) with TRBJ2-1, and possibly TRBD2, on 6 matching bases. The clonotype originates from a woman aged 45-59 years who had recovered from COVID-19. The source material was PBMCs or T cells enriched from blood (not recorded which). In nucleotides, the sequence is TGTGCCAGCAGCCAAGTTGGGGGTGCGGGGAAAAGAAATGAGCAGTTCTTC. Its protein reads: CASSQVGGAGKRNEQFF.